These 31 T cell receptor beta chains share one sample of origin, sequenced in a study of T-cell memory formation after mild COVID-19. MiXCR, run by TCRdb on the 5' RACE reads, gives a single entry per CDR3 protein. The sample shows roughly 100,000 distinct CDR3 sequences, approximately 15% of them seen only once. The sequenced sample was PBMCs or a T cell subset sorted from them (not recorded which). Source of these receptors: an adult woman who had mild COVID-19 (a few samples of this study predate the infection). Cell type and time point are not known.

This chain connects TRBV5-4 to TRBJ2-3; D ambiguous. Between the trimmed V and J ends, which lost 0 bases and 9 bases, there was a span of 11 bases. The CDR3 contains 13 residues. Looked up from germline, CDR1 is SGHNT and CDR2 is YYREEE (reference sequence). CDR3 loop: CASSLALDPTQYF. The CDR3 DNA is TGTGCCAGCAGCTTGGCCTTAGACCCCACGCAGTATTTT. Looking up the rest from reference TRBV5-4 and TRBJ2-3 gives the full variable domain: ETGVTQSPTHLIKTRGQQVTLRCSSQSGHNTVSWYQQALGQGPQFIFQYYREEENGRGNFPPRFSGLQFPNYSSELNVNALELDDSALYLCASSLALDPTQYFGPGTRLTVL.

This clonotype was recorded a few times. The genes are TRBV6-2 or TRBV6-3 and TRBJ2-4; 15 nucleotides align to TRBD2. Germline assignment: CDR1 MNHEY and CDR2 SVGEGT. V lost 0 bases, J lost 4 bases, and 7 bases stayed unmatched. The CDR3 contains 19 residues. CDR3 sequence: CASSYSGTSGRSLKNIQYF. DNA of the CDR3: TGTGCCAGCAGTTACTCGGGGACTAGCGGGAGGTCGTTGAAAAACATTCAGTACTTC.

The genes are TRBV15 and TRBJ1-5, with D possibly matching TRBD1 (5 bases). Germline CDR1 is LNHNV and CDR2 is YYDKDF (reference sequence). The CDR3 spans 14 residues. Trimming removed 5 bases from V and 5 bases from J, with 13 bases in between. Here the CDR3 DNA reads TGTGCCACCAGCTTTACCGGGACCTATCAGCCCCAGCATTTT. This sequence encodes CATSFTGTYQPQHF.

This clonotype has a handful of counts. V gene TRBV19 combines with J gene TRBJ2-1, with TRBD1 identical over 9 bases. Per the germline V gene, CDR1 is LNHDA and CDR2 is SQIVND (reference sequence). The CDR3 runs to 15 residues. Losses at the gene ends were 2 bases for V and 8 bases for J; bases not matched to a gene: 7. The CDR3 loop is CASSITGTGIYEQFF. In DNA form, the CDR3 reads TGTGCCAGTAGTATAACCGGGACAGGGATATATGAGCAGTTCTTC.

A few counts support this clonotype. Here the CDR3 reads CASASGLHPSYEQYF. As DNA, the CDR3 is TGTGCTAGTGCGTCAGGACTACACCCCTCCTACGAGCAGTACTTC. This chain links TRBV12-5 with TRBJ2-7; a weak D match, TRBD2 (6 bases). Germline V gene data show CDR1 as LGHNT and CDR2 as FRNRAP. This CDR3 region has 15 residues. V lost 7 bases, J lost 0 bases, and 16 bases lay in between.

This clonotype was detected only a few times. V usage is TRBV25-1 and J usage is TRBJ2-2; D unclear. Per germline, CDR1 MGHDK and CDR2 SYGVNS. V lost 2 bases and J 5 bases, leaving 6 bases between the germline ends. There are 13 residues in the CDR3. CDR3 protein: CASSEGQTGELFF. CDR3 sequence (DNA): TGTGCCAGCAGTGAAGGTCAGACCGGGGAGCTGTTTTTT.

This clonotype was counted ten times or more. This chain links TRBV4-1 with TRBJ2-7, with 7 positions matching TRBD1. This CDR3 is built from 14 residues. With 0 bases clipped from V and 3 bases from J, the junction kept 2 bases outside the gene matches. Germline V CDR1 and CDR2: MGHRA, YSYEKL. The chain's CDR3 is CASSQDWTGYEQYF. The DNA of the CDR3 is TGCGCCAGCAGCCAAGACTGGACAGGCTACGAGCAGTACTTC.

V is TRBV7-6 and J is TRBJ2-3, with D tentatively TRBD2 (6 bases). The V gene lost 7 bases and the J gene lost 0 bases, with 20 bases spanning the gap. The germline CDR1 and CDR2 sequences are SGHVS and FNYEAQ. The CDR3 consists of 17 residues. CDR3 sequence reads: CASTLRTGAGSTDTQYF. CDR3 DNA: TGTGCCAGCACCCTTAGGACCGGCGCGGGGAGCACAGATACGCAGTATTTT.

This clonotype occurred many times. The chain links TRBV5-1 to TRBJ2-1, with 10 bases aligning to TRBD2. The CDR3 is 15 amino acids. V lost 4 bases and J lost 4; bases outside the gene matches: 5. Germline CDR1 and CDR2: SGHRS and YFSETQ. The CDR3 nucleotides are TGCGCCAGCAGCCCGACTAGCGGGTCATACAATGAGCAGTTCTTC. Amino acids: CASSPTSGSYNEQFF. The complete variable domain, with remaining parts taken from reference TRBV5-1 and TRBJ2-1, reads KAGVTQTPRYLIKTRGQQVTLSCSPISGHRSVSWYQQTPGQGLQFLFEYFSETQRNKGNFPGRFSGRQFSNSRSEMNVSTLELGDSALYLCASSPTSGSYNEQFFGPGTRLTVL.

This clonotype came up a few times. The rearrangement links TRBV4-2 to TRBJ1-2; D remains unclear. The CDR3 loop spans 15 amino acids. Trimming pared 2 bases from V and 5 bases from J, leaving 15 bases between. Germline V CDR1 and CDR2: LGHNA, YNFKEQ. CDR3 protein: CASSQPGGDVYGYTF. DNA of the CDR3: TGTGCCAGCAGCCAACCGGGCGGAGATGTGTATGGCTACACCTTC.

This clonotype was seen more than once but under ten times. V usage is TRBV7-6 and J usage is TRBJ2-1, with D tentatively TRBD2 (6 bases). The V end lost 1 base, the J end lost 3 bases, and 13 bases lay between the germline ends. The germline CDR1 and CDR2 sequences are SGHVS and FNYEAQ. This CDR3 spans 16 amino acids. The CDR3 is CASSLDNGRDYNEQFF. In nucleotides, the CDR3 is TGTGCCAGCAGCTTAGACAACGGGAGAGACTACAATGAGCAGTTCTTC. Drawing the rest from reference TRBV7-6 and TRBJ2-1, the complete variable domain is GAGVSQSPRYKVTKRGQDVALRCDPISGHVSLYWYRQALGQGPEFLTYFNYEAQQDKSGLPNDRFSAERPEGSISTLTIQRTEQRDSAMYRCASSLDNGRDYNEQFFGPGTRLTVL.

This chain connects TRBV5-1 to TRBJ1-1, with D possibly being TRBD1 (5 bases). This CDR3 contains 15 residues. The V and J ends lost 3 bases and 8 bases respectively, with 20 bases between them. Germline loops: CDR1 SGHRS, CDR2 YFSETQ. The chain's CDR3 is CASSSGSTDLAEAFF. CDR3 coding DNA: TGCGCCAGCAGCTCAGGTTCGACAGACCTGGCCGAAGCTTTCTTT.

The chain is built from TRBV5-1 and TRBJ2-1; 9 bases are shared with TRBD1. Germline assignment: CDR1 SGHRS and CDR2 YFSETQ. V was clipped by 0 bases and J by 5 bases; unmatched bases: 6. The CDR3 spans 16 residues. CDR3 nucleotide sequence: TGCGCCAGCAGCTTGGACGTGGGACAGGGAAACAATGAGCAGTTCTTC. Translation gives CASSLDVGQGNNEQFF.

The rearrangement links TRBV24-1 to TRBJ2-6; D is ambiguous. Germline CDR1 and CDR2: KGHDR and SFDVKD. CDR3 size: 14 residues. Trimming removed 4 bases at V and 0 bases at J, with 3 bases between. CDR3 nucleotides: TGTGCCACCAGTGACAGCTCTGGGGCCAACGTCCTGACTTTC. Encoded protein: CATSDSSGANVLTF.

The chain carries TRBV7-9 and TRBJ2-3; D gene unclear. In germline, CDR1 is SEHNR, CDR2 FQNEAQ (reference sequence). Trimming left V 5 bases short and J 6 bases short, with 12 bases between. CDR3 size: 13 residues. CDR3 sequence reads: CASSDGWTDTQYF. CDR3 nucleotides: TGTGCCAGCAGCGACGGGTGGACGGATACGCAGTATTTT.

This clonotype was detected only a few times. V is TRBV20-1 and J is TRBJ2-3; D gene uncertain. CDR3 length: 15 amino acids. V was clipped by 4 bases and J by 0 bases, with 14 bases between them. CDR1 DFQATT and CDR2 SNEGSKA come from the germline V gene (reference sequence). The CDR3 DNA reads TGCAGTGCTACGCCACGGACGGCTAGCACAGATACGCAGTATTTT. Translation gives CSATPRTASTDTQYF.

The rearrangement uses TRBV13 and TRBJ2-3; tentative D call: TRBD2 (6 bases). The CDR3 runs 15 residues. CDR1 and CDR2 from the germline V gene are PRHDT and FYEKMQ (reference sequence). Trimming removed 5 bases at V and 0 bases at J, with 12 bases between. The CDR3 DNA is TGTGCCAGCAGCCCCTCTAGCGAGAGCACAGATACGCAGTATTTT. Its protein is CASSPSSESTDTQYF.

The rearrangement links TRBV12-3 or TRBV12-4 to TRBJ2-1; no clear D gene. Trimming removed 3 bases at V and 9 bases at J, with 15 bases between. The CDR3 runs 14 residues. This CDR3 reads CASSFASPDAEQFF. The CDR3 nucleotides read TGTGCCAGCAGTTTTGCCTCCCCTGATGCTGAGCAGTTCTTC.

This rearrangement joins TRBV3-1 to TRBJ1-3; D is unresolved. The germline V and J ends were trimmed by 0 bases and 4 bases, with 10 bases remaining between them. The CDR3 consists of 15 residues. CDR1 LGHDT and CDR2 YNNKEL come from the germline V gene (reference sequence). Written as DNA, the CDR3 is TGTGCCAGCAGCCAAGAGAAGGGTCCCGGAAACACCATATATTTT. Protein product: CASSQEKGPGNTIYF. Together with reference TRBV3-1 and TRBJ1-3, the CDR3 gives the full variable domain: DTAVSQTPKYLVTQMGNDKSIKCEQNLGHDTMYWYKQDSKKFLKIMFSYNNKELIINETVPNRFSPKSPDKAHLNLHINSLELGDSAVYFCASSQEKGPGNTIYFGEGSWLTVV.

This clonotype was seen only a few times. The chain carries TRBV6-5 and TRBJ1-2; 7 bases line up with TRBD1. The V gene end was trimmed by 7 bases and the J gene end by 6 bases; junction bases not matched to a gene: 17. Per germline, CDR1 MNHEY and CDR2 SVGAGI. The CDR3 contains 16 residues. CDR3 region: CASTPGWTQGPHGYTF. The CDR3 nucleotides read TGTGCCAGCACCCCGGGGTGGACACAGGGGCCCCATGGCTACACCTTC.

This clonotype showed up just a few times. The rearrangement links TRBV6-2 or TRBV6-3 to TRBJ2-2; 8 bases match TRBD1. The CDR3 has 15 amino acids. CDR1 and CDR2 from the germline V gene are MNHEY and SVGEGT. Trimming at V came to 4 bases and at J to 2 bases, leaving 3 bases not matched to a gene. CDR3 coding DNA: TGTGCCAGCAGTTGGGACAGGAAAAACACCGGGGAGCTGTTTTTT. Amino acid sequence: CASSWDRKNTGELFF.

The rearrangement links TRBV7-2 to TRBJ2-2, with D possibly called TRBD1 or TRBD2 (5 bases each). The CDR3 is 16 amino acids. V was shortened by 3 bases and J by 6 bases, with 17 bases between the two germline ends. CDR1 SGHTA and CDR2 FQGNSA come from the germline V gene. The CDR3 region is CASSFDPWGLAGELFF. As DNA, the CDR3 is TGTGCCAGCAGCTTCGACCCGTGGGGGTTGGCCGGGGAGCTGTTTTTT.

J is TRBJ2-1 and V is TRBV6-2 or TRBV6-3, with a tentative D call TRBD2 (5 bases). Germline assignment: CDR1 MNHEY and CDR2 SVGEGT. The CDR3 is 14 amino acids. The ends were cut back, 6 bases at V and 0 bases at J, with 9 bases in the middle. The CDR3 coding sequence is TGTGCCAGCAGGGACTTAAGCTCCTACAATGAGCAGTTCTTC. Protein sequence: CASRDLSSYNEQFF.

The rearrangement links TRBV4-1 to TRBJ1-1; 7 nucleotides agree with TRBD1. Germline-derived CDR1 and CDR2 are MGHRA and YSYEKL. V trimming: 3 bases; J trimming: 10 bases; junction bases outside the gene matches: 8. The CDR3 sequence is 13 residues long. In DNA form, the CDR3 reads TGCGCCAGCAGCCACACAGGGGCGGTCGTAGCTTTCTTT. It encodes CASSHTGAVVAFF.

This clonotype has a handful of counts. The V gene is TRBV6-2 or TRBV6-3, the J gene TRBJ1-2; no clear D gene. This CDR3 has 13 residues. Trimming took off 5 bases at V and 2 bases at J, with 9 bases between the two ends. CDR1 is MNHEY, CDR2 SVGEGT, per germline. The CDR3 sequence is CASSGVANYGYTF. CDR3 DNA: TGTGCCAGCAGTGGAGTCGCCAACTATGGCTACACCTTC.

This clonotype was observed a few times. This sequence joins TRBV30 and TRBJ1-2, with a weak D call TRBD1 (5 bases). This CDR3 comprises 12 residues. V was shortened by 5 bases and J by 5 bases, with 12 bases between the two germline ends. The germline V gene encodes CDR1 GTSNPN and CDR2 SVGIG (reference sequence). In DNA, the CDR3 is TGTGCCTGGGCGGACGGGGGGTATGGCTACACCTTC. It yields the protein CAWADGGYGYTF.

This chain links TRBV12-3 or TRBV12-4 with TRBJ2-3; D possibly corresponds to TRBD1 (7 bases). The CDR3 spans 15 residues. The V and J ends lost 4 bases and 4 bases respectively, with 15 bases between them. CDR3 nucleotide sequence: TGTGCCAGCAGTTGGGGGGACAGCGGTCCAGATACGCAGTATTTT. Residues: CASSWGDSGPDTQYF.

This clonotype appeared a few times. The rearrangement joins TRBV12-3 or TRBV12-4 to TRBJ2-1; 7 bases map to TRBD2. The CDR3 contains 14 residues. The ends lost 5 bases at V and 3 bases at J; junction bases unmatched: 4. CDR3 sequence (DNA): TGTGCCAGCAGTCCCAGCGGGGTCTACAATGAGCAGTTCTTC. Protein sequence: CASSPSGVYNEQFF.

This clonotype was observed a handful of times. The chain carries TRBV6-2 or TRBV6-3 and TRBJ2-1; no clear D. Between the trimmed V and J ends, which lost 10 bases and 3 bases, there was a span of 16 bases. Per the germline V gene, CDR1 is MNHEY and CDR2 is SVGEGT. CDR3 length: 14 residues. Here the CDR3 reads CATTFRGNYNEQFF. Here the CDR3 DNA reads TGTGCCACTACTTTTAGAGGTAACTACAATGAGCAGTTCTTC.

In its sample, this clonotype was seen a few times. The rearrangement joins TRBV9 to TRBJ2-7; 9 positions match TRBD1. Germline values: CDR1 SGDLS, CDR2 YYNGEE. The V segment lost 2 bases and the J segment 4 bases; nucleotides outside the gene matches: 4. This CDR3 is 14 amino acids long. The CDR3 bases are TGTGCCAGCAGCGTGGGACAGGGACCATACGAGCAGTACTTC. Amino acids: CASSVGQGPYEQYF.

The chain recombines TRBV23-1 with TRBJ2-5; D is possibly TRBD2 (6 bases). TRBV23-1 is reported as an ORF; its role is uncertain. V lost 4 bases, J lost 2 bases, and 11 bases lay in between. The CDR3 length is 14 residues. This CDR3 reads CASSPGGTQETQYF. Here the CDR3 DNA reads TGCGCCAGCAGTCCCGGAGGGACTCAAGAGACCCAGTACTTC.